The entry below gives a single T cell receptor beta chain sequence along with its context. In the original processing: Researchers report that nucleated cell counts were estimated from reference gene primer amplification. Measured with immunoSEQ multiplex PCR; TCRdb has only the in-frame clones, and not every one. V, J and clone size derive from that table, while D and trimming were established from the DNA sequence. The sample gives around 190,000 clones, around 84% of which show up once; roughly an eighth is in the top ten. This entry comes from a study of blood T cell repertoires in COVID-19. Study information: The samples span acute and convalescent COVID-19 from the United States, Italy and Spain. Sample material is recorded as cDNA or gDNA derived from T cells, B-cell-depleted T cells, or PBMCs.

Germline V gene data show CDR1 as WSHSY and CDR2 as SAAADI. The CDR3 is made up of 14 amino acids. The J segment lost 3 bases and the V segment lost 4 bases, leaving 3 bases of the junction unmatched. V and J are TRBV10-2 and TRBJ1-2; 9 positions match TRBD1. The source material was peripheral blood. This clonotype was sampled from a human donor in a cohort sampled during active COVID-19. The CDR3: CASSGGQGYYGYTF. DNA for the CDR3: TGCGCCAGCAGTGGAGGACAGGGGTACTATGGCTACACCTTC.